This passage covers 31 T cell receptor beta chains from one sample sequenced in a study of response to subunit inactivated influenza vaccine. Via MiXCR, TCRdb re-called the RT-PCR reads, giving one row per CDR3 protein. This sample carries about 160,000 distinct CDR3 sequences, 9.5% to 13% of them seen once, and the ten largest clones take over 10%. The sequences come from non-naive T cells sorted from PBMCs, collected more than 35 days after vaccination. All receptors derive from a man aged 45 to 65 who received an inactivated influenza vaccine.

This clonotype was found a few times. The chain combines TRBV28 with TRBJ2-7; possibly TRBD1 or TRBD2 for D (5 bases each). Trimming pared 1 base from V and 0 bases from J, leaving 10 bases between. This CDR3 comprises 15 residues. CDR1 is MDHEN and CDR2 is SYDVKM in the germline V gene. CDR3 DNA: TGTGCCAGCAGTTTATTTGGGGGAAGCTCCTACGAGCAGTACTTC. This translates into CASSLFGGSSYEQYF.

The table lists this clonotype with a count of one. The CDR3 DNA follows: TGTGCCAGCAGTTACTCAGGGGGCTCTGGGGCCAACGTCCTGACTTTC. Translated, it gives CASSYSGGSGANVLTF. This chain connects TRBV6-2 or TRBV6-3 to TRBJ2-6; a weak D match, TRBD1 (6 bases). The ends were cut back, 0 bases at V and 0 bases at J, with 6 bases in the middle. Germline CDR1 reads MNHEY; CDR2 reads SVGEGT. This CDR3 spans 16 amino acids.

The chain uses TRBV7-8 and TRBJ2-1, with D tentatively TRBD2 (6 bases). This CDR3 comprises 14 residues. Trimming shortened V by 1 base and J by 10 bases, and 14 bases separated the two germline ends. Germline-derived CDR1 and CDR2 are SGHVS and FQNEAQ. CDR3 amino acids: CASSLGWLAGEQFF. In nucleotides, the CDR3 is TGTGCCAGCAGCTTAGGTTGGCTGGCGGGGGAGCAGTTCTTC.

The chain uses TRBV9 and TRBJ2-3; 8 nucleotides line up with TRBD2. J gave up 3 bases and V 0 bases, and 3 bases lay outside the gene matches. The CDR3 runs 15 residues. Germline V gives CDR1 SGDLS, CDR2 YYNGEE. The chain's CDR3 is CASSVDGGRTDTQYF. CDR3 bases: TGTGCCAGCAGCGTAGATGGCGGGAGGACAGATACGCAGTATTTT.

This clonotype was seen more than once but under ten times. The V call is TRBV29-1, the J call TRBJ2-1; unclear D gene. This CDR3 has 11 residues. Germline CDR1 and CDR2: SQVTM and ANQGSEA. The germline V and J ends were trimmed by 3 bases and 8 bases, with 8 bases remaining between them. CDR3 sequence reads: CSVDNLYEQFF. In DNA, the CDR3 is TGCAGCGTTGACAATCTTTATGAGCAGTTCTTC.

This clonotype was picked up many times. J is TRBJ1-3 and V is TRBV5-1, with D uncertain. Trimming removed 0 bases from V and 3 bases from J, with 7 bases in between. The germline gives CDR1 SGHRS, CDR2 YFSETQ. The CDR3 extends over 14 amino acids. The DNA of the CDR3 is TGCGCCAGCAGCTTGGAGGGTCTTGGAAACACCATATATTTT. It codes for CASSLEGLGNTIYF. Together with reference TRBV5-1 and TRBJ1-3, the CDR3 gives the full variable domain: KAGVTQTPRYLIKTRGQQVTLSCSPISGHRSVSWYQQTPGQGLQFLFEYFSETQRNKGNFPGRFSGRQFSNSRSEMNVSTLELGDSALYLCASSLEGLGNTIYFGEGSWLTVV.

The chain carries TRBV20-1 and TRBJ2-1, with 8 bases matching TRBD2. V lost 2 bases, J lost 2 bases, and 2 bases stayed unmatched. CDR3 size: 14 residues. Germline V gives CDR1 DFQATT, CDR2 SNEGSKA (reference sequence). DNA of the CDR3: TGCAGTGCTAGATCGGGGGGGCCCTACAATGAGCAGTTCTTC. Translating it yields CSARSGGPYNEQFF.

This clonotype has just a few counts. This chain uses TRBV4-1 with TRBJ2-5; 9 bases agree with TRBD2. J lost 3 bases, V lost 1 base, and 6 bases had no gene match. Per the germline V gene, CDR1 is MGHRA and CDR2 is YSYEKL. CDR3 length: 16 residues. The CDR3 nucleotides are TGCGCCAGCAGCCAAGTTGCGGGGGGGCATAAAGAGACCCAGTACTTC. This codes for CASSQVAGGHKETQYF.

This chain joins TRBV4-1 and TRBJ1-6; D call uncertain. V dropped 3 bases and J dropped 0 bases, with 12 bases sitting between them. The CDR3 runs to 17 residues. Germline CDR1 and CDR2: MGHRA and YSYEKL. The CDR3: CASSHGLGSSYNSPLHF. The CDR3 region has the DNA TGCGCCAGCAGCCATGGGCTGGGGAGCTCCTATAATTCACCCCTCCACTTT.

The CDR3 bases are TGCGCCAGCAGCCGAGGGACTAGCGGGGCAGATACGCAGTATTTT. Its translation: CASSRGTSGADTQYF. This rearrangement joins TRBV5-1 to TRBJ2-3; 13 bases agree with TRBD2. Germline values: CDR1 SGHRS, CDR2 YFSETQ. The V gene end was trimmed by 4 bases and the J gene end by 4 bases; junction bases not matched to a gene: 3. CDR3 length: 15 amino acids.

This clonotype has just a few counts. The rearrangement links TRBV27 to TRBJ2-1; the D gene is possibly TRBD1 (5 bases). Trimming pared 3 bases from V and 5 bases from J, leaving 11 bases between. The CDR3 extends over 14 amino acids. The germline gives CDR1 MNHEY, CDR2 SMNVEV (reference sequence). This CDR3 reads CASSFAGSDNEQFF. The DNA for the CDR3 is TGTGCCAGCAGTTTCGCAGGGTCGGACAATGAGCAGTTCTTC.

V is TRBV12-3 or TRBV12-4 and J is TRBJ2-1; D remains ambiguous. Trimming removed 8 bases from V and 10 bases from J, with 18 bases in between. The CDR3 has 13 amino acids. The CDR3 DNA follows: TGTGCCAGCGCGGTCGTAGGGTTTGGGGAGCAGTTCTTC. Amino acid sequence: CASAVVGFGEQFF.

The chain couples TRBV7-2 to TRBJ2-5; D unresolved. The germline CDR1 and CDR2 sequences are SGHTA and FQGNSA. V was cut by 2 bases and J by 4 bases, with 8 bases left in between. The length of the CDR3 is 13 residues. CDR3 nucleotide sequence: TGTGCCAGCAGCTTATTCCGGGCAGAGACCCAGTACTTC. Amino acids: CASSLFRAETQYF.

V and J are TRBV5-4 and TRBJ2-2, with 10 positions matching TRBD2. The CDR3 is 19 residues long. The V segment lost 0 bases and the J segment 2 bases; nucleotides outside the gene matches: 10. The germline V gene has CDR1 SGHNT and CDR2 YYREEE (reference sequence). CDR3 region: CASSLAAGLAEINTGELFF. As DNA, the CDR3 is TGTGCCAGCAGCTTGGCCGCCGGACTAGCGGAAATCAACACCGGGGAGCTGTTTTTT.

This sequence joins TRBV7-2 and TRBJ2-7; 10 bases are shared with TRBD1. With V trimmed by 1 base and J by 8 bases, 8 bases remained unmatched. The CDR3 is made up of 15 amino acids. Germline values: CDR1 SGHTA, CDR2 FQGNSA. CDR3 loop: CASSLVVGQGSKQYF. CDR3 sequence (DNA): TGTGCCAGCAGCTTAGTTGTGGGACAGGGGAGCAAGCAGTACTTC.

This clonotype was counted at least ten times. This chain joins TRBV6-6 and TRBJ2-7; possible D gene TRBD2, 5 bases. Germline V gives CDR1 MNHNY, CDR2 SVGAGI (reference sequence). The CDR3 is 13 amino acids. The ends were cut back, 5 bases at V and 2 bases at J, with 10 bases in the middle. CDR3 in amino acids: CASSSPGTYEQYF. CDR3 DNA sequence: TGTGCCAGCAGTAGTCCGGGGACCTACGAGCAGTACTTC.

This clonotype was seen at least ten times. Here the CDR3 reads CATSRGRLLLNEQFF. The CDR3 DNA reads as TGTGCCACCAGCAGAGGAAGACTACTACTCAATGAGCAGTTCTTC. V usage is TRBV15 and J usage is TRBJ2-1; maybe TRBD2 (5 bases). Trimming pared 1 base from V and 6 bases from J, leaving 13 bases between. There are 15 residues in the CDR3. The V gene's germline CDR1 is LNHNV and CDR2 YYDKDF (reference sequence).

This clonotype showed up just a few times. The V call is TRBV11-2, the J call TRBJ2-7, with D possibly being TRBD1 (6 bases). Germline V gene data show CDR1 as SGHAT and CDR2 as FQNNGV. The CDR3 spans 20 residues. V was pared by 1 base and J by 1 base, with 26 bases between. The CDR3 coding sequence is TGTGCCAGCAGCTTAGGGGTGCTGGGGGCTAGAGATCCTCGGTCCTACGAGCAGTACTTC. This gives the protein CASSLGVLGARDPRSYEQYF.

This clonotype was detected many times. The V and J genes are TRBV9 and TRBJ2-3; D remains ambiguous. The CDR3 loop spans 13 amino acids. Trimming stripped 3 bases from V and 1 base from J, with 6 bases between. Per germline, CDR1 SGDLS and CDR2 YYNGEE. CDR3 in amino acids: CASSAQGTDTQYF. DNA for the CDR3: TGTGCCAGCAGCGCGCAGGGCACAGATACGCAGTATTTT.

This clonotype has just a few counts. The rearrangement uses TRBV10-3 and TRBJ1-2; D is uncertain. Germline V CDR1 and CDR2: ENHRY, SYGVKD. The V end was cut by 10 bases, the J end by 0 bases, with 15 bases between. The CDR3 extends over 14 amino acids. The CDR3 loop is CATFQPSANYGYTF. The CDR3 DNA sequence: TGTGCCACCTTTCAGCCGTCAGCTAACTATGGCTACACCTTC.

This clonotype was observed a few times. The rearrangement joins TRBV29-1 to TRBJ1-2; D might be TRBD1 (5 bases). The CDR3 loop spans 13 amino acids. Trimming took 6 bases from V and 0 from J, leaving 11 bases between them. CDR1 is SQVTM and CDR2 is ANQGSEA in the germline V gene. CDR3 DNA sequence: TGCAGCGTGGCAGGGCTTTCTAACTATGGCTACACCTTC. Residues: CSVAGLSNYGYTF.

In this sample, this clonotype turned up many times. The chain uses TRBV6-5 and TRBJ2-3, with D perhaps matching TRBD2 (5 bases). Trimming stripped 8 bases from V and 0 bases from J, with 12 bases between. The CDR3 runs to 14 residues. In germline, CDR1 is MNHEY, CDR2 SVGAGI. This CDR3 is CASGGGTSTDTQYF. Here the CDR3 DNA reads TGTGCCAGCGGAGGAGGTACTAGCACAGATACGCAGTATTTT.

The table lists this clonotype with a few counts. In DNA form, the CDR3 reads TGCAGTGCTAGAGGAACCGGGACAGGCCTTAATGAAAAACTGTTTTTT. Amino acid sequence: CSARGTGTGLNEKLFF. V usage is TRBV20-1 and J usage is TRBJ1-4, with 8 bases aligning to TRBD1. CDR1 DFQATT and CDR2 SNEGSKA come from the germline V gene (reference sequence). The CDR3 runs 16 residues. V lost 1 base, J lost 4 bases, and 8 bases stayed unmatched.

The sample holds many counts of this clonotype. V usage is TRBV10-3 and J usage is TRBJ2-2; D not resolved. CDR1 and CDR2 from the germline V gene are ENHRY and SYGVKD. The V end lost 3 bases, the J end lost 6 bases, and 8 bases lay between the germline ends. CDR3 length: 13 amino acids. The CDR3 coding sequence is TGTGCCATCAGTGATACCCCGTCCGGGGAGCTGTTTTTT. Encoded protein: CAISDTPSGELFF.

The chain couples TRBV24-1 to TRBJ2-2; 7 bases align to TRBD1. Unmatched junction bases numbered 7, after V lost 6 bases and J lost 4 bases. This CDR3 has 15 residues. Per germline, CDR1 KGHDR and CDR2 SFDVKD. The CDR3 region has the DNA TGTGCCACCAGTACCCGGGACAGTGTCACCGGGGAGCTGTTTTTT. It encodes CATSTRDSVTGELFF.

The sample holds many counts of this clonotype. This chain links TRBV20-1 with TRBJ2-1, with a tentative D call TRBD2 (5 bases). Trimming shortened V by 2 bases and J by 4 bases, and 6 bases separated the two germline ends. CDR1 and CDR2 (germline): DFQATT, SNEGSKA (reference sequence). This CDR3 is 12 amino acids long. The CDR3 sequence: CSARLAYNEQFF. CDR3 DNA sequence: TGCAGTGCTAGACTAGCTTACAATGAGCAGTTCTTC.

A few counts support this clonotype. The rearrangement joins TRBV20-1 to TRBJ1-2; D remains ambiguous. The CDR3 consists of 15 residues. Germline values: CDR1 DFQATT, CDR2 SNEGSKA (reference sequence). V was pared by 1 base and J by 4 bases, with 16 bases between. This CDR3 reads CSARGGIRLSYGYTF. CDR3 DNA: TGCAGTGCTAGAGGAGGCATCCGATTATCCTATGGCTACACCTTC.

This clonotype appeared a few times. This chain joins TRBV9 and TRBJ2-3, with D possibly matching TRBD1 (6 bases). This CDR3 has 15 amino acids. V dropped 4 bases and J dropped 3 bases, with 15 bases sitting between them. CDR1 SGDLS and CDR2 YYNGEE come from the germline V gene. The CDR3 loop reads CASSFRQEVTDTQYF. CDR3 DNA: TGTGCCAGCAGCTTCCGACAGGAAGTAACAGATACGCAGTATTTT.

This chain connects TRBV7-9 to TRBJ2-3; the match to TRBD1 covers 10 bases. The CDR3 length is 17 residues. V was clipped by 6 bases and J by 3 bases; unmatched bases: 12. Germline CDR1 SEHNR, CDR2 FQNEAQ (reference sequence). CDR3 loop: CASSRGQGSIWTDTQYF. CDR3 in DNA: TGTGCCAGCAGTAGGGGACAGGGGAGTATTTGGACAGATACGCAGTATTTT.

This clonotype was counted only a few times. The chain uses TRBV20-1 and TRBJ2-5; 7 bases fit TRBD1. This CDR3 contains 13 residues. From germline, CDR1 is DFQATT and CDR2 SNEGSKA (reference sequence). V shed 4 bases, J shed 4 bases, and the junction held 6 bases outside the gene matches. CDR3 sequence: CSAKQGRGETQYF. In DNA form, the CDR3 reads TGCAGTGCTAAACAGGGGAGAGGAGAGACCCAGTACTTC.

This clonotype has just a few counts. This chain connects TRBV7-2 to TRBJ2-1; a weak D match, TRBD2 (7 bases). The CDR3 extends over 17 amino acids. Trimming left V 2 bases short and J 2 bases short, with 16 bases between. The germline V gene encodes CDR1 SGHTA and CDR2 FQGNSA. CDR3 amino acids: CASSLLGGGGPYNEQFF. DNA for the CDR3: TGTGCCAGCAGCTTATTGGGGGGCGGGGGACCCTACAATGAGCAGTTCTTC.